The 9 T cell receptor beta chains in this list originate from one sample, sequenced in a study of cytomegalovirus exposure and HLA in healthy donors (TCRdb year 2017). The library came from the immunoSEQ multiplex PCR assay. Drawn from immuneACCESS, this table holds only the in-frame rearrangements with V and J called that TCRdb kept. Clones are partly lost; checked studies trace under half to an unresolved V gene and leave the rest unexplained. The sample table records 150,000 to 200,000 clones; 85% to 90% of these occur just once. 5% to 7% of the sample is held by the ten biggest clonotypes. What was sequenced was PBMCs. These receptors originate from a woman aged 25 to 39 in good health and CMV-seronegative.

The chain combines TRBV7-2 with TRBJ2-7; TRBD1 matches at 8 bases. Trimming took 2 bases from V and 4 from J; bases not matched to a gene: 1. The CDR3 covers 13 residues. Germline V gene lookup returns CDR1 SGHTA and CDR2 FQGNSA. CDR3 nucleotide sequence: TGTGCCAGCAGCTTACGACAGGGGTACGAGCAGTACTTC. Translated, it gives CASSLRQGYEQYF. The full variable domain, completed using reference TRBV7-2 and TRBJ2-7, is GAGVSQSPSNKVTEKGKDVELRCDPISGHTALYWYRQSLGQGLEFLIYFQGNSAPDKSGLPSDRFSAERTGGSVSTLTIQRTQQEDSAVYLCASSLRQGYEQYFGPGTRLTVT.

V gene TRBV6-5 combines with J gene TRBJ1-6; tentative D call: TRBD1 (6 bases). V lost 0 bases to trimming and J lost 6 bases, with 9 bases between them. This CDR3 has 15 residues. The V gene's germline CDR1 is MNHEY and CDR2 SVGAGI. The CDR3 nucleotides read TGTGCCAGCAGTTACTCCGGAGGGGGTAATTCACCCCTCCACTTT. Protein: CASSYSGGGNSPLHF.

The V call is TRBV9, the J call TRBJ2-3; 9 bases line up with TRBD2. Per the germline V gene, CDR1 is SGDLS and CDR2 is YYNGEE. Unmatched junction bases numbered 11, after V lost 0 bases and J lost 3 bases. The CDR3 is made up of 18 amino acids. The CDR3 DNA reads TGTGCCAGCAGCGTAGACTCCTCCGCGGGGGGGAGGACAGATACGCAGTATTTT. Translation gives CASSVDSSAGGRTDTQYF.

This rearrangement joins TRBV19 to TRBJ2-7; D is unresolved. The CDR3 length is 13 residues. CDR1 and CDR2 from the germline V gene are LNHDA and SQIVND (reference sequence). The ends were cut back, 7 bases at V and 7 bases at J, with 17 bases in the middle. The CDR3 DNA reads as TGTGCCAGTACCCCCCCGGATTCACGTGAGCAGTACTTC. Its translation is CASTPPDSREQYF.

This clone came up a few times. The gene calls are TRBV4-1 and TRBJ2-3; 12 nucleotides match TRBD2. The V gene end was trimmed by 3 bases and the J gene end by 2 bases; junction bases not matched to a gene: 6. Per germline, CDR1 MGHRA and CDR2 YSYEKL. This CDR3 is built from 17 residues. CDR3 DNA: TGCGCCAGCAGCCATGACACTAGCGGGGGGATCACAGATACGCAGTATTTT. Its translation: CASSHDTSGGITDTQYF.

This sequence joins TRBV19 and TRBJ1-1; 7 bases fit TRBD1. Looked up from germline, CDR1 is LNHDA and CDR2 is SQIVND (reference sequence). CDR3 length: 12 residues. V shed 0 bases, J shed 11 bases, and the junction held 3 bases outside the gene matches. In DNA, the CDR3 is TGTGCCAGTAGTATAGAAGGGACAGCCGCTTTCTTT. Residues: CASSIEGTAAFF.

Points on this clone: One junction end disagrees with the germline gene, perhaps due to a read error. The chain couples TRBV5-6 to TRBJ2-7; TRBD1 or TRBD2 may be the D gene (5 bases each). The CDR3 is made up of 11 amino acids. Germline CDR1 is SGHDT and CDR2 is YYEEEE. CDR3 in DNA: TGTGCCAGCAGCGCCGGTGGGACGACCGACTTC. It specifies CASSAGGTTDF.

As DNA, the CDR3 is TGTGCCAGCAGTTCAGACCGTACCGGCAATCAGCCCCAGCATTTT. It is translated as CASSSDRTGNQPQHF. The V call is TRBV6-6, the J call TRBJ1-5; D unclear. The CDR3 is made up of 15 amino acids. Germline V gives CDR1 MNHNY, CDR2 SVGAGI (reference sequence). V dropped 4 bases and J dropped 2 bases, with 12 bases sitting between them.

The chain has TRBV15 and TRBJ1-4; 8 nucleotides line up with TRBD1. The CDR3 totals 18 residues. CDR1 LNHNV and CDR2 YYDKDF come from the germline V gene (reference sequence). V gave up 5 bases and J gave up 0 bases; unmatched junction bases: 11. This chain's CDR3 is CATSRPRTGRTTNEKLFF. The DNA of the CDR3 is TGTGCCACCAGCCGCCCTAGGACAGGGAGGACAACTAATGAAAAACTGTTTTTT.